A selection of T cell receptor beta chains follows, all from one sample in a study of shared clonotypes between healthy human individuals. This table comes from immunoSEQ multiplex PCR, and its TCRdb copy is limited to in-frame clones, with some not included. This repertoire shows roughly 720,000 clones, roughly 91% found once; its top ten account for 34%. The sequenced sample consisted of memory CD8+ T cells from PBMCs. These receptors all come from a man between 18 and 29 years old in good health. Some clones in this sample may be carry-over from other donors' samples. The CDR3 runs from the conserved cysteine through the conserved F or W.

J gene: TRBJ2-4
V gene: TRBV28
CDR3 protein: CASTWGTRGNIQYF

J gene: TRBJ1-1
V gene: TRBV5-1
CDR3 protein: CASSWNQGARTEAFF

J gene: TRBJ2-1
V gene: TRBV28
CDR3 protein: CASSFDIGANNEQFF

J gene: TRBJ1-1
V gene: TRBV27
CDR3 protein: CASTWGVGGEAFF

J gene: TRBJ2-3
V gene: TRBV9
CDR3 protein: CASSVAGSNPDTQYF

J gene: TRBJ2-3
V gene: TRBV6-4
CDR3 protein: CASRSGTGSTDTQYF

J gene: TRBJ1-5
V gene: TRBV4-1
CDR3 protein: CASSQGMGNQPQHF

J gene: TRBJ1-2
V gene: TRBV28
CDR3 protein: CASRPPAVGRAYGYTF

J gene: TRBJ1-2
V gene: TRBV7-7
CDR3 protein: CASSLGRDRYGYTF

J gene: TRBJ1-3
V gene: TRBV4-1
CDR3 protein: CASSPLREGGNTIYF

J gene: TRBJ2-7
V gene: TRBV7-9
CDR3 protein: CASSSDSGEQYF

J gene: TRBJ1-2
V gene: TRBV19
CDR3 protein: CASTTGFYGYTF

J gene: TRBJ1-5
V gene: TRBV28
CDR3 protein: CASSLLGQDHNQPQHF

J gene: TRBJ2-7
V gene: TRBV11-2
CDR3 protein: CASSDRVPSFYEQYF

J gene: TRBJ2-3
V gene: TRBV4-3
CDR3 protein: CASRDSSTDTQYF

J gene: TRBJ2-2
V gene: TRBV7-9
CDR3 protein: CASSSDREYTGELFF

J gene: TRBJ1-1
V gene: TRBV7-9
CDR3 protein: CASSVRQGASMNTEAFF

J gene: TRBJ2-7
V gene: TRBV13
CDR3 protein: CASSPALDWREQYF

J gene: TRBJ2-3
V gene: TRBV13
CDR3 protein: CASSPRRSGRDTQYF

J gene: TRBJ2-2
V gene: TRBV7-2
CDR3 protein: CASSRGGLADYGELFF

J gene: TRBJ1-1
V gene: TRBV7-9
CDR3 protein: CASKEQTGGMNTEAFF

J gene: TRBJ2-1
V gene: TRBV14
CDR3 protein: CASSPLPLANEQFF

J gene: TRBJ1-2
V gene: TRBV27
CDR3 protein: CASSIGQAHYGYTF

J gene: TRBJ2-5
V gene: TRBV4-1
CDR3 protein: CASSPRSTLQETQYF

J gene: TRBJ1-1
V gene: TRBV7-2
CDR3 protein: CASSFRWSGQMNTEAFF

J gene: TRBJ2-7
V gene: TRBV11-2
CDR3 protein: CASSPIDRADSYEQYF

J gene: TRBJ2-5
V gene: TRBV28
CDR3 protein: CASSPSWRLGQETQYF

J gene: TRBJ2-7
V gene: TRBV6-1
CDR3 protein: CASSSGAYEQYF

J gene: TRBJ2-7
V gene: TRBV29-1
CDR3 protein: CSVEFGGTPSYEQYF

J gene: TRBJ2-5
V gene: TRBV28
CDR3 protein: CASSLGTMDTQYF

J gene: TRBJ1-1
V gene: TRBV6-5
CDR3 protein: CASSFTRGRTEAFF

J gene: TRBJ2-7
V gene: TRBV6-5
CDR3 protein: CASSQGQQAYEQYF

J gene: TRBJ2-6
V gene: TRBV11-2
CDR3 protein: CASSLGTGANVLTF

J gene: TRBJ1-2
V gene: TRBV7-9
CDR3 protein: CASSPERRGQNGYTF

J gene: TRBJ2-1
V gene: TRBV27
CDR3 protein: CASSGAGQTYNEQFF

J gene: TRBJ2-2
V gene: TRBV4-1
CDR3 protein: CASSPGGSGGVPNTGELFF

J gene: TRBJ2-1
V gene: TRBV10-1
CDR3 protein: CASSRVAGGGNEQFF

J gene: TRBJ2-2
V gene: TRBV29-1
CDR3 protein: CSVEIWSSMVTGELFF

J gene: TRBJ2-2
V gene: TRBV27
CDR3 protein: CASSYSMNTGELFF

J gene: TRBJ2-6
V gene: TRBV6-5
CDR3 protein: CASSPVFGANVLTF

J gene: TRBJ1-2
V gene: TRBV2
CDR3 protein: CASPQREEGYGYTF

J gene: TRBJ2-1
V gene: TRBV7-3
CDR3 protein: CASSLTSSGRDHEQFF

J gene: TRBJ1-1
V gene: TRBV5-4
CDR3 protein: CASSFGRANTEAFF

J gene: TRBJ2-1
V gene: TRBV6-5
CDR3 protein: CASSSHLSYNEQFF

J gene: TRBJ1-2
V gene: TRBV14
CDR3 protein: CASSQGQGNRFGYTF

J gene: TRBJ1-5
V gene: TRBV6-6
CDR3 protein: CASSYRGAPANQPQHF

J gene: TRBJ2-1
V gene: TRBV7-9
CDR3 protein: CASSPSPGVYNEQFF

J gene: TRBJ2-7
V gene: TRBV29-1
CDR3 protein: CSVVPEQGHYEQYF

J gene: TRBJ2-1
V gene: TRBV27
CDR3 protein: CASSLRGNEQFF

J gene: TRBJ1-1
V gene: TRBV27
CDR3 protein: CASSVEGGWGNTEAFF

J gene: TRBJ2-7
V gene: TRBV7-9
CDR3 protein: CASSYLFGGSSYEQYF